Each of the 29 T cell receptor beta chains below was sequenced from the same sample in a study of regulatory and conventional T cells in RAG deficiency. Repertoires were generated with immunoSEQ multiplex PCR, while TCRdb's copy carries only in-frame clones and drops some. Of more than 40,000 clones in the sample, 75% to 90% were seen once. Blood CD4+ CD25-low CD127-high conventional T cells supplied the genomic DNA template. The data also belong to a second study, concerning regulatory T cells. That paper states: Amplification used 52 TRBV primers and 13 TRBJ primers.

Sequencing used CD4+ effector T cells sorted from blood. These receptors all stem from a human donor in good health.

The V and J genes are TRBV19 and TRBJ1-1; weak D call: TRBD1 (5 bases). This CDR3 comprises 15 residues. V lost 6 bases and J lost 5, with 19 bases in between. Per germline, CDR1 LNHDA and CDR2 SQIVND (reference sequence). CDR3 sequence reads: CASSISGGLSTEAFF. In DNA form, the CDR3 reads TGTGCCAGTAGCATTTCGGGGGGGTTATCGACTGAAGCTTTCTTT.

The chain's CDR3 is CASSPPDGAVYGYTF. CDR3 nucleotides: TGTGCCAGCTCACCACCGGATGGTGCAGTATATGGCTACACCTTC. V and J are TRBV18 and TRBJ1-2; unclear D gene. V dropped 0 bases and J dropped 5 bases, with 13 bases sitting between them. The V gene's germline CDR1 is KGHSH and CDR2 LQKENI. This CDR3 has 15 amino acids.

The chain couples TRBV7-2 to TRBJ2-5, with D possibly matching TRBD2 (5 bases). V lost 5 bases and J lost 4, with 8 bases in between. Germline V gene data show CDR1 as SGHTA and CDR2 as FQGNSA. The CDR3 totals 12 residues. As DNA, the CDR3 is TGTGCCAGCAGCCCCCGGGGAGAGACCCAGTACTTC. This sequence encodes CASSPRGETQYF.

V is TRBV5-1 and J is TRBJ1-1; TRBD1 matches 9 bases. CDR1 is SGHRS, CDR2 YFSETQ, per germline. The ends lost 1 base at V and 3 bases at J; junction bases unmatched: 4. The CDR3 is 15 residues long. DNA for the CDR3: TGCGCCAGCAGCTTGAGACAGGGGGAGTACACTGAAGCTTTCTTT. This encodes CASSLRQGEYTEAFF.

This sequence joins TRBV7-2 and TRBJ1-2; TRBD1 matches 10 bases. The V segment lost 4 bases and the J segment 3 bases; nucleotides outside the gene matches: 8. Germline CDR1 SGHTA, CDR2 FQGNSA. CDR3 length: 16 amino acids. Written as DNA, the CDR3 is TGTGCCAGCAGCTGGCAGGGGACAGGGGTGGACTATGGCTACACCTTC. It translates to CASSWQGTGVDYGYTF.

CDR3 bases: TGTGCCAGCAGTCCTCTGGGGGCGCAGGGCTACACCTTC. Its translation: CASSPLGAQGYTF. The chain joins TRBV27 to TRBJ1-2; D is possibly TRBD1 (6 bases). CDR3 length: 13 residues. The V gene's germline CDR1 is MNHEY and CDR2 SMNVEV (reference sequence). The V gene lost 5 bases and the J gene lost 8 bases, with 15 bases spanning the gap.

In its sample, this clone was seen once. This chain joins TRBV18 and TRBJ1-4; 8 positions agree with TRBD1. J gave up 8 bases and V 4 bases, and 3 bases lay outside the gene matches. Per germline, CDR1 KGHSH and CDR2 LQKENI. The length of the CDR3 is 13 residues. The CDR3 sequence: CASSRQGNEKLFF. For the CDR3, the DNA is TGTGCCAGCTCACGACAGGGGAACGAAAAACTGTTTTTT.

The chain has TRBV7-3 and TRBJ2-5; 11 bases line up with TRBD2. J was trimmed by 5 bases and V by 2 bases; bases with no gene match: 4. CDR1 and CDR2 from the germline V gene are SGHTA and FQGTGA. This CDR3 contains 15 residues. CDR3 loop: CASSLGSGGAETQYF. As DNA, the CDR3 is TGTGCCAGCAGCTTAGGTAGCGGGGGGGCGGAGACCCAGTACTTC.

V and J are TRBV27 and TRBJ2-5; 10 bases are a match to TRBD2. This CDR3 has 17 residues. J lost 5 bases, V lost 6 bases, and 15 bases had no gene match. Germline CDR1 and CDR2: MNHEY and SMNVEV (reference sequence). For the CDR3, the DNA is TGTGCCAGCAGCCTCCGAACTAGCGGGACCTCTGGGGAGACCCAGTACTTC. Its protein is CASSLRTSGTSGETQYF.

V gene TRBV4-2 combines with J gene TRBJ1-6; D remains unclear. V dropped 0 bases and J dropped 9 bases, with 6 bases sitting between them. Germline CDR1 LGHNA, CDR2 YNFKEQ. The CDR3 covers 13 residues. The CDR3 coding sequence is TGTGCCAGCAGCCAAGATGTGAGTTCACCCCTCCACTTT. It specifies CASSQDVSSPLHF.

The chain links TRBV11-2 to TRBJ1-1; possibly TRBD1 for D (5 bases). Trimming left V 5 bases short and J 3 bases short, with 13 bases between. Germline values: CDR1 SGHAT, CDR2 FQNNGV. This CDR3 spans 14 amino acids. CDR3: CASSPRRGDTEAFF. The CDR3 coding sequence is TGTGCCAGCAGCCCAAGACGGGGGGACACTGAAGCTTTCTTT.

The V gene is TRBV5-1, the J gene TRBJ1-1; tentatively, D is TRBD1 (6 bases). The CDR3 extends over 13 amino acids. Between the trimmed V and J ends, which lost 4 bases and 3 bases, there was a span of 10 bases. Germline V gives CDR1 SGHRS, CDR2 YFSETQ. In DNA form, the CDR3 reads TGCGCCAGCAGCACACAGGGTGACACTGAAGCTTTCTTT. It translates to CASSTQGDTEAFF.

The chain is built from TRBV18 and TRBJ1-3, with unresolved D. The V gene's germline CDR1 is KGHSH and CDR2 LQKENI. Trimming took 3 bases from V and 2 from J, leaving 14 bases between them. The CDR3 has 16 residues. CDR3 loop: CASSPTLRDAGNTIYF. CDR3 DNA: TGTGCCAGCTCACCGACACTACGGGATGCTGGAAACACCATATATTTT.

The chain links TRBV5-1 to TRBJ2-3; TRBD2 matches at 9 bases. The CDR3 is made up of 16 amino acids. Germline trimming cut 4 bases from V and 1 base from J; bases unmatched to any gene: 7. Germline V gene data show CDR1 as SGHRS and CDR2 as YFSETQ. CDR3 DNA: TGCGCCAGCAGCCTGATAGCGGGGGTGGGCACAGATACGCAGTATTTT. This gives the protein CASSLIAGVGTDTQYF. Drawing the rest from reference TRBV5-1 and TRBJ2-3, the complete variable domain is KAGVTQTPRYLIKTRGQQVTLSCSPISGHRSVSWYQQTPGQGLQFLFEYFSETQRNKGNFPGRFSGRQFSNSRSEMNVSTLELGDSALYLCASSLIAGVGTDTQYFGPGTRLTVL.

This chain joins TRBV6-5 and TRBJ1-6; D unresolved. The CDR3 is 11 residues long. The germline V gene encodes CDR1 MNHEY and CDR2 SVGAGI. Trimming took off 5 bases at V and 7 bases at J, with 3 bases between the two ends. The CDR3 loop reads CASSENSPLHF. The DNA for the CDR3 is TGTGCCAGCAGTGAGAATTCACCCCTCCACTTT.

The rearrangement joins TRBV2 to TRBJ1-1; tentatively, D is TRBD1 (6 bases). The germline CDR1 and CDR2 sequences are SNHLY and FYNNEI. V lost 3 bases and J 0 bases, leaving 11 bases between the germline ends. This CDR3 region has 15 residues. CDR3: CASSERQVLNTEAFF. The CDR3 bases are TGTGCCAGCAGTGAGAGACAGGTATTGAACACTGAAGCTTTCTTT.

This chain links TRBV6-5 with TRBJ1-2; a possible D gene is TRBD1 (6 bases). The V end lost 11 bases, the J end lost 7 bases, and 23 bases lay between the germline ends. Germline CDR1 MNHEY, CDR2 SVGAGI. The CDR3 is 14 residues long. The CDR3 spells CAGKTGGTPSGYTF. The CDR3 DNA follows: TGTGCCGGAAAGACAGGCGGGACGCCGAGTGGCTACACCTTC.

The chain joins TRBV6-5 to TRBJ1-1; TRBD1 agrees at 7 bases. Unmatched junction bases numbered 7, after V lost 6 bases and J lost 0 bases. Germline V gene data show CDR1 as MNHEY and CDR2 as SVGAGI. The CDR3 consists of 15 residues. This CDR3 reads CASSRDRLMNTEAFF. The CDR3 DNA is TGTGCCAGCAGCCGGGACAGACTTATGAACACTGAAGCTTTCTTT.

V is TRBV29-1 and J is TRBJ2-5; 11 bases line up with TRBD1. The germline gives CDR1 SQVTM, CDR2 ANQGSEA. The CDR3 is made up of 17 amino acids. The junction had 12 bases not matched to a gene; V was cut back by 4 bases and J by 2 bases. The CDR3 region has the DNA TGCAGCGTTGCAAGGACAGGGGGCCTCCTCCGACAAGAGACCCAGTACTTC. Its translation is CSVARTGGLLRQETQYF.

The chain is built from TRBV6-4 and TRBJ2-1, with D perhaps matching TRBD1 or TRBD2 (6 bases each). Deletions cut 3 bases from V and 8 bases from J, with 14 bases between. CDR1 and CDR2 (germline): MRHNA, SNTAGT. The CDR3 runs 14 residues. The chain's CDR3 is CASSESPGGYEQFF. The CDR3 region has the DNA TGTGCCAGCAGTGAGTCCCCCGGGGGCTATGAGCAGTTCTTC.

Worth noting for this clone: An end of the junction does not agree with germline; a read error may underlie this. Here the CDR3 DNA reads TGTGCCAGCAGCTGGGGAGGACAGGGGAATTCGCCCCTCCACTTT. Protein sequence: CASSWGGQGNSPLHF. The chain is built from TRBV6-1 and TRBJ1-6, with 9 bases fitting TRBD1. This CDR3 has 15 amino acids. Germline-derived CDR1 and CDR2 are MNHNS and SASEGT.

The rearrangement joins TRBV9 to TRBJ1-6, with 7 bases that match TRBD1. V shed 4 bases, J shed 8 bases, and the junction held 9 bases outside the gene matches. There are 15 residues in the CDR3. In germline, CDR1 is SGDLS, CDR2 YYNGEE. This CDR3 is CASSTRGTVDSPLHF. In DNA form, the CDR3 reads TGTGCCAGCAGCACCCGCGGGACAGTAGATTCACCCCTCCACTTT.

The rearrangement links TRBV27 to TRBJ1-2; TRBD1 matches at 12 bases. Germline assignment: CDR1 MNHEY and CDR2 SMNVEV (reference sequence). J lost 0 bases, V lost 7 bases, and 18 bases had no gene match. The CDR3 extends over 20 amino acids. The chain's CDR3 is CASILPSRRDRGLANYGYTF. For the CDR3, the DNA is TGTGCCAGCATTCTTCCCTCGAGACGGGACAGGGGGCTTGCTAACTATGGCTACACCTTC.

This chain connects TRBV27 to TRBJ1-1; D call uncertain. V was shortened by 3 bases and J by 5 bases, with 10 bases between the two germline ends. CDR1 is MNHEY and CDR2 is SMNVEV in the germline V gene (reference sequence). This CDR3 is built from 13 residues. CDR3 DNA: TGTGCCAGCAGTTTCCCTCAGGCAACTGAAGCTTTCTTT. Amino acids: CASSFPQATEAFF.

The genes are TRBV14 and TRBJ1-2, with TRBD1 as a possible D gene (5 bases). The V gene lost 2 bases and the J gene lost 5 bases, with 6 bases spanning the gap. The CDR3 spans 12 residues. Per germline, CDR1 SGHDN and CDR2 FVKESK. The CDR3 sequence is CASSQTGYGYTF. In DNA form, the CDR3 reads TGTGCCAGCAGCCAAACAGGATATGGCTACACCTTC.

The chain couples TRBV6-5 to TRBJ2-5; 10 bases match TRBD1. TRBJ2-7 explains the end of the DNA better; the J call may be wrong. The CDR3 contains 15 residues. Germline V gene data show CDR1 as MNHEY and CDR2 as SVGAGI. The CDR3 bases are TGTGCCAGCAGTTCTACCGGGACAGGGGTCTACGAGCAGTACTTC. Translation: CASSSTGTGVYEQYF.

The chain employs TRBV7-2 and TRBJ1-6; D not certain. Trimming pared 5 bases from V and 5 bases from J, leaving 13 bases between. This CDR3 is 15 amino acids long. Germline V lookup: CDR1 SGHTA, CDR2 FQGNSA. CDR3: CASSPRRGNNSPLHF. The DNA of the CDR3 is TGTGCCAGCAGCCCCCGCCGAGGGAATAATTCACCCCTCCACTTT.

The chain combines TRBV7-2 with TRBJ1-3, with TRBD1 matching 7 bases. V lost 4 bases, J lost 4 bases, and 1 base stayed unmatched. Germline V gives CDR1 SGHTA, CDR2 FQGNSA. The CDR3 sequence is 13 residues long. DNA for the CDR3: TGTGCCAGCAGCTCGGGACAGGGAAACACCATATATTTT. Translated, it gives CASSSGQGNTIYF. The full variable domain, its missing parts supplied by reference TRBV7-2 and TRBJ1-3, is GAGVSQSPSNKVTEKGKDVELRCDPISGHTALYWYRQSLGQGLEFLIYFQGNSAPDKSGLPSDRFSAERTGGSVSTLTIQRTQQEDSAVYLCASSSGQGNTIYFGEGSWLTVV.

Remarks on this clone: An end of the junction differs from the germline gene, which may be a read error. Within the sample, other DNA sequences also encode this same CDR3. The chain is built from TRBV5-8 and TRBJ2-4; 7 nucleotides match TRBD1. The germline gives CDR1 SGHTS, CDR2 YDEGEE. There are 17 residues in the CDR3. Here the CDR3 reads CASSLAQGTIAKNIQYF. The DNA for the CDR3 is TGCGCCAGCAGCTTGGCACAGGGGACCATAGCCAAAAACATTCAGTACTTC.